The present TCR beta chain was sequenced within a study of shared clonotypes between healthy human individuals (TCRdb year 2020). Regarding the study in general: Three men and two women, aged 18 to 49 years, made up the cohort. Per donor, leukapheresis produced somewhere between about 0.9 and 9.5 billion PBMCs. Libraries were prepared and TCR repertoires were sequenced by different laboratories using diverse techniques, in order to increase sequencing depth and limit assay-specific biases. Blood TCR repertoires of five healthy adults were deeply sequenced to estimate repertoire size and the extent of clonotype sharing between individuals. For each donor, CD4 naive and CD4 memory were each given three plates, CD8 naive was given two plates, and CD8 memory was given one plate.

Using the deep immunoSEQ assay, multiplex PCR amplified TCR CDR3 regions from genomic DNA. For each cell subset, the extracted genomic DNA was distributed evenly across all wells of several immunoSEQ 96-well plates, and each plate served as one replicate. For sorted subsets, around 0.2 ug genomic DNA, equal to 30,000 to 35,000 T cell genomes, was loaded into each replicate PCR. The purified libraries were quantified using a Qubit 3.0 fluorometer, sized with a Bioanalyzer 2100, and then quantified again using the KAPA Library Quantification kit. A separate single-read 150-cycle Illumina NextSeq 550 flow cell was used to sequence each immunoSEQ 96-well plate. The authors processed their data as follows. Because the immunoSEQ output included only junctional sequences and no quality scores, the filtering could not be the same as the filtering used for full-length reads. Sequences were annotated with PyIR, a Python wrapper for IgBLAST v1.9, using IMGT germline references to assign V/J genes and CDR3. Reads were removed for weak V/J assignments (E-value above 1e-6), missing CDR3, stop codons, out-of-frame junctions, or ambiguous translated residues. V3J clonotypes were defined as sequences sharing an identical inferred V gene, J gene, and CDR3 amino acid sequence. To compute the percentage overlap between repertoires, the number of shared unique clonotypes was divided by the size of the smaller repertoire. Repertoire richness was assessed with RTK rarefaction, the Chao1 estimator, and Recon v2.1 estimates of unobserved clonotypes. Generation probabilities were computed with OLGA for all TCRbeta clonotypes obtained by the gDNA method from several donors. Not all clones reach the TCRdb copy of this immuneACCESS table, which keeps in-frame sequences only. Checked studies attribute under half of the gap to unresolved V genes and leave the rest unexplained. The V and J calls and clone size are taken from that table; D and trimming were inferred from the DNA. A total of some 2,100,000 clones appear in this sample, roughly 95% of them only once. About 0.13% of the sample belongs to the ten largest clones.

Points the paper makes about the study in general: Approximately 5% of naive CD4, 3% to 4% of naive CD8, roughly 2.4% of memory CD4, and around 0.42% of memory CD8 clonotypes were shared across a few donors. Incomplete sequencing was indicated by rarefaction of sorted-subset datasets, despite the large sequencing depth. The genetic and exposure-history diversity represented was limited by the small number of donors. Naive subsets generally had larger estimated clonotype richness than memory subsets. Sampling was restricted to blood, and TCR repertoires in tissues likely differ from the TCR repertoires found in blood. Compared with non-shared clonotypes, clonotypes shared by all four sorted-subset donors had higher generation probabilities. Pairwise subsampling indicated that sequencing depth was expected to affect the degree of clonotype sharing among donors.

This clone has more than one count but fewer than ten. Its antigen is unknown. Base qualities are not provided; no much larger clone lies one nucleotide away. The CDR3 runs 17 residues from the cysteine to the phenylalanine. Solely the CDR3 DNA is kept, with 51 bases framed from the first base. According to the germline V gene, CDR1 reads MGHRA and CDR2 reads YSYEKL. The V end loses 1 base and the J end loses 1 base, and a stretch of 14 bases separates them. The donors were healthy, HIV-negative adults with no recently reported acute infections or vaccinations. All donors were Caucasian adults living in Nashville, Tennessee, USA. CD4+ T cells were enriched by magnetic negative selection, after which naive cells were positively selected on CD45RA and the negative fraction was taken as the memory subset. After blood collection by leukapheresis, PBMCs were isolated using Ficoll-Histopaque density gradient centrifugation and then cryopreserved in the vapor phase of liquid nitrogen. Analytical flow cytometry was used to check the purity and quantity of each magnetically sorted T cell population. Genomic DNA was isolated from each sorted fraction and quantified by UV absorbance on a Nanodrop 2000c.

The sequencing sample was made of naive CD4+ T cells sorted from blood. The meaning of the sample's cell subset or site label: CD45RA+ positively selected. This receptor chain uses TRBV4-1 and TRBJ1-5; the D gene lacks a confident call. This clonotype originated in a man aged 18-30 years in good health. CDR3 region: CASSQGAERLSNQPQHF. In nucleotide form, the sequence is TGCGCCAGCAGCCAAGGGGCGGAGAGACTCAGCAATCAGCCCCAGCATTTT.